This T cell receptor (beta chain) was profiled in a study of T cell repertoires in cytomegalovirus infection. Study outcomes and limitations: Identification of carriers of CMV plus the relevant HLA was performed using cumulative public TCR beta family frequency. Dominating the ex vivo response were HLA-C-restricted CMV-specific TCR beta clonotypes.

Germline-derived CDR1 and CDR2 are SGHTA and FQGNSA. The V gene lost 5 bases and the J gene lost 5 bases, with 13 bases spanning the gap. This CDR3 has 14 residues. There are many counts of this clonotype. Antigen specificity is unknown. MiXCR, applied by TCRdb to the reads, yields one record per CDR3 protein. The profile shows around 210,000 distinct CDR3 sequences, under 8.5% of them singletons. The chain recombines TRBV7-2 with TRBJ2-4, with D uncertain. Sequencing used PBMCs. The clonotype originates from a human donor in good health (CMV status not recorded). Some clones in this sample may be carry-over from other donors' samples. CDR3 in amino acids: CASSPSINENIQYF. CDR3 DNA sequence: TGTGCCAGCAGCCCAAGTATTAACGAAAACATTCAGTACTTC.